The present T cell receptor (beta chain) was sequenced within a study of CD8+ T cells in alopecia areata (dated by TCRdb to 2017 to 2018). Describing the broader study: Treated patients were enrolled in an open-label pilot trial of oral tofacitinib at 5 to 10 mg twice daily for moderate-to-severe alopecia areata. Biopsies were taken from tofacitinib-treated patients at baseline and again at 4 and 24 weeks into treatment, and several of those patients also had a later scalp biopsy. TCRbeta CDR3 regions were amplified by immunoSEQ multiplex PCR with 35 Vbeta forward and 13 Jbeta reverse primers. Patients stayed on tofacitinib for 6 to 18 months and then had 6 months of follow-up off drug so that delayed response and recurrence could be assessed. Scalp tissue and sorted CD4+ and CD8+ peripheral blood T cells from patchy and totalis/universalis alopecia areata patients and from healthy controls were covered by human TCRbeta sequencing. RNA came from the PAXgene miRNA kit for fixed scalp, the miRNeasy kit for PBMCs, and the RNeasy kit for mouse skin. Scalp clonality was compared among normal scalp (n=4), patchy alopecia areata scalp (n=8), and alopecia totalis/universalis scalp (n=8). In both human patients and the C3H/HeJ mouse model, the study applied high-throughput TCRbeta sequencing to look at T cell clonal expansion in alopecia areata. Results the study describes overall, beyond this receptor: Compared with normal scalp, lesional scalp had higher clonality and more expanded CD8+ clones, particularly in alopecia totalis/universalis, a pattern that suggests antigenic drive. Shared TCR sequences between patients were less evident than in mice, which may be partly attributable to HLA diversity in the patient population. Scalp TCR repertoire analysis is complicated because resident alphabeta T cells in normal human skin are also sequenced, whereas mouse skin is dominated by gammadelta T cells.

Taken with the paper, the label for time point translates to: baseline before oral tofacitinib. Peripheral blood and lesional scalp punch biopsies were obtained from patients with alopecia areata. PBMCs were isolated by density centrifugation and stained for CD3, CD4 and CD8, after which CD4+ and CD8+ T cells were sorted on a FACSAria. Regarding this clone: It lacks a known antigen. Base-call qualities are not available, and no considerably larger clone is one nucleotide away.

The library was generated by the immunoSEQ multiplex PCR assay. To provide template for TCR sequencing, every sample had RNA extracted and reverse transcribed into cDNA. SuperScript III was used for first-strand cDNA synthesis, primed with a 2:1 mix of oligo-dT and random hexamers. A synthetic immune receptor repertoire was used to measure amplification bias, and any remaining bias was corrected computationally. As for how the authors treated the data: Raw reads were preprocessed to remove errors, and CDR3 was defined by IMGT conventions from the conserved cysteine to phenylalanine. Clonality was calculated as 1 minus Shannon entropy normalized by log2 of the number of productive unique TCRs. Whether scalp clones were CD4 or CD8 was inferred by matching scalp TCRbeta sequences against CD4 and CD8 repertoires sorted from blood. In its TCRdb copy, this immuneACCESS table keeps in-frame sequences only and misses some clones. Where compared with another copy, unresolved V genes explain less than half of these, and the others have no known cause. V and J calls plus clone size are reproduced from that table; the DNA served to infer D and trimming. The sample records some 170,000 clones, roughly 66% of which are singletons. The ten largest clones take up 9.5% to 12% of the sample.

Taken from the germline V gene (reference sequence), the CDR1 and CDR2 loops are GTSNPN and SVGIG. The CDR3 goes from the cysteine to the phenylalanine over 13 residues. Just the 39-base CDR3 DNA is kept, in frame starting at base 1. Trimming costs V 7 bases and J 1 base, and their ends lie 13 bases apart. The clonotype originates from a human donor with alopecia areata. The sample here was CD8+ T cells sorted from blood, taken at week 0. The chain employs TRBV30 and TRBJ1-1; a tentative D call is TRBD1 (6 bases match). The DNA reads TGTGCCTTGGGCGGGGGGCCGAACACTGAAGCTTTCTTT. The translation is CALGGGPNTEAFF. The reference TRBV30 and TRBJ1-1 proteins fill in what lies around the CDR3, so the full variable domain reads SQTIHQWPATLVQPVGSPLSLECTVEGTSNPNLYWYRQAAGRGLQLLFYSVGIGQISSEVPQNLSASRPQDRQFILSSKKLLLSDSGFYLCALGGGPNTEAFFGQGTRLTVV.